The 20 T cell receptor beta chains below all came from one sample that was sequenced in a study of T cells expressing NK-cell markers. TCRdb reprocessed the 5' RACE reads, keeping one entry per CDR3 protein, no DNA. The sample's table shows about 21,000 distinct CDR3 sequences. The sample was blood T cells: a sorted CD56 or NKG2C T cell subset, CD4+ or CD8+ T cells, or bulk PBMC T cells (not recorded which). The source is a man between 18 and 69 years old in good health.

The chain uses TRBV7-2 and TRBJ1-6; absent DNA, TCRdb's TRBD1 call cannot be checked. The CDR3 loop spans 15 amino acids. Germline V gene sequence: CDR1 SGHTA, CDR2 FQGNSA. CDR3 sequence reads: CASSLVDRANSPLHF.

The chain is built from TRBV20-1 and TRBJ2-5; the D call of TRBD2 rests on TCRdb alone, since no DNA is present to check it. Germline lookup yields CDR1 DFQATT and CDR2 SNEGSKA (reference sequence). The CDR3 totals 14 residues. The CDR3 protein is CSASGSGGRETQYF.

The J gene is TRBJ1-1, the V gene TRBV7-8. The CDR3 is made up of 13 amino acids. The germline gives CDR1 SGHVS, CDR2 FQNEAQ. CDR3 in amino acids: CASSLGMNTEAFF.

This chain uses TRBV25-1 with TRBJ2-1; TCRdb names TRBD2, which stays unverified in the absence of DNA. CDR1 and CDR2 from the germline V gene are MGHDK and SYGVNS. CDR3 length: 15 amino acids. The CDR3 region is CASSALGLADNEQFF.

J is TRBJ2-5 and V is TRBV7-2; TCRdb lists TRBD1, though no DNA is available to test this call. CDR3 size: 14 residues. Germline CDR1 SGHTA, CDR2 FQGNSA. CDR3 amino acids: CASSFGGSQETQYF. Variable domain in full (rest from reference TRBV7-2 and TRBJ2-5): GAGVSQSPSNKVTEKGKDVELRCDPISGHTALYWYRQSLGQGLEFLIYFQGNSAPDKSGLPSDRFSAERTGGSVSTLTIQRTQQEDSAVYLCASSFGGSQETQYFGPGTRLLVL.

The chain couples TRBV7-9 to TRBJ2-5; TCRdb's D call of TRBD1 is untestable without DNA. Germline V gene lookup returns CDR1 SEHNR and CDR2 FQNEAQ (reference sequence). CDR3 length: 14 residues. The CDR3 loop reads CASTSRISQETQYF.

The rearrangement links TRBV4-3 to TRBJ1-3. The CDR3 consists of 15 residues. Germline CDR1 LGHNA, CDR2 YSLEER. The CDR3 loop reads CASSQAVSPGNTIYF.

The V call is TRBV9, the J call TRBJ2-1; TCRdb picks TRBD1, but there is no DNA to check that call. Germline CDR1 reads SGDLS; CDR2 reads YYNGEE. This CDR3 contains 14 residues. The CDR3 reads CASSVMGQGNEQFF.

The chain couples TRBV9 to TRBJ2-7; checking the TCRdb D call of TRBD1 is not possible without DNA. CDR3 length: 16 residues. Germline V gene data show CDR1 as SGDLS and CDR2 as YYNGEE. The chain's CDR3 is CASSIGTGGTTYEQYF. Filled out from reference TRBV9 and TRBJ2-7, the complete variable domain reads DSGVTQTPKHLITATGQRVTLRCSPRSGDLSVYWYQQSLDQGLQFLIQYYNGEERAKGNILERFSAQQFPDLHSELNLSSLELGDSALYFCASSIGTGGTTYEQYFGPGTRLTVT.

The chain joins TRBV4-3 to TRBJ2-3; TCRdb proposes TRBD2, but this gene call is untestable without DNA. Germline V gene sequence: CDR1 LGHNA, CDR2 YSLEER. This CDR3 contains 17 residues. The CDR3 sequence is CASSQDPQGALTDTQYF.

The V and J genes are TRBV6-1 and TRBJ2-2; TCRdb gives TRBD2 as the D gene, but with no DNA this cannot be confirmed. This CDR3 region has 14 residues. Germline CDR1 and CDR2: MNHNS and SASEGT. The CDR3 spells CASSALGETGELFF.

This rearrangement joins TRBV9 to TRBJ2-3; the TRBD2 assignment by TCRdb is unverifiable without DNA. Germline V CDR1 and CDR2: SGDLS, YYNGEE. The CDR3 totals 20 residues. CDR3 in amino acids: CASSVDPGTSGRVVSGTQYF.

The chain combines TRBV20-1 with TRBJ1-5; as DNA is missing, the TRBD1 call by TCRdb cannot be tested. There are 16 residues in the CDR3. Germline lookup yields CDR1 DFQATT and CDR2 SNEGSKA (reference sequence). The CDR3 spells CSASGRWTAKNQPQHF.

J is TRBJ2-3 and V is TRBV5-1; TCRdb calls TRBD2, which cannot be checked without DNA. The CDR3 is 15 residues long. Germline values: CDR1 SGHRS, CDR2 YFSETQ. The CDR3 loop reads CASSLSGLLTDTQYF.

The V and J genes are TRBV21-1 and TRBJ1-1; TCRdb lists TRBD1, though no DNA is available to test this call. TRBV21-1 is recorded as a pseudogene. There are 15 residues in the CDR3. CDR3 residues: CASSIRPPHGIGAFF.

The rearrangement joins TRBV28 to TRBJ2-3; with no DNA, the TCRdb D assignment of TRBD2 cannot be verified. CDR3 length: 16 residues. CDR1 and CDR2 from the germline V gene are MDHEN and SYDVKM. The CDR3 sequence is CASSLSGGPRTDTQYF.

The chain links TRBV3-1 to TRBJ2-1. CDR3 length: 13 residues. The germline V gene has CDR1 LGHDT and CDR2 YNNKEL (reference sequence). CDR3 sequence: CASSRDSHNEQFF.

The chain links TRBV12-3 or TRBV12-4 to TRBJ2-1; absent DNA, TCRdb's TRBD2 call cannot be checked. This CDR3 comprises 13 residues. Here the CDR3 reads CASSFNGINEQFF.

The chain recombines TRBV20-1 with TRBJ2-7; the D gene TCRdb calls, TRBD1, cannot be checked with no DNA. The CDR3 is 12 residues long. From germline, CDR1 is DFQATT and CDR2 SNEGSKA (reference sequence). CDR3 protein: CSADNRGYEQYF.

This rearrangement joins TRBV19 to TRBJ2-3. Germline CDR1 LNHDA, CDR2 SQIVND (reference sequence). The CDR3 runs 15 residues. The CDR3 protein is CASSIDGWSTDTQYF.